The subject of this entry is one TCR beta chain. Its matching antigen is unknown. The data belong to a study of vaccination effects on CD4 cells after COVID-19. Findings and limits, study-wide: The study had few convalescent patients and no early post-infection timepoints. Marked clonal contraction was seen late after vaccination (in both infection- and vaccine-induced clones).

Antigen-specific CD4+ T cells were expanded with viral peptide pools in the ViraFEST assay before sequencing. Isolation of CD4+ T cells took place after approximately ten days of culture. Each participant was administered two doses of either the BNT162b2 or the mRNA-1273 vaccine. All vaccine recipients tested negative for nucleocapsid antibodies and had never contracted SARS-CoV-2 infection. The junction had 6 bases not matched to a gene; V was cut back by 5 bases and J by 3 bases. The CDR3 covers 15 residues. The germline gives CDR1 SGHAT, CDR2 FQNNGV. Some clones are missing from TCRdb's copy, which holds only in-frame ones; the method was immunoSEQ multiplex PCR. The table records around 30,000 clones, approximately 60% of them present only once.

The receptor comes from a human donor who received a COVID-19 vaccine. This sample comprised CD4+ T cells from PBMCs cultured with SARS-CoV-2 spike peptides, obtained after COVID-19 vaccination. The chain links TRBV11-2 to TRBJ2-3; 9 bases are shared with TRBD1. CDR3 loop: CASSPRDRETDTQYF. The CDR3 region has the DNA TGTGCCAGCAGCCCCCGGGACAGGGAAACAGATACGCAGTATTTT.